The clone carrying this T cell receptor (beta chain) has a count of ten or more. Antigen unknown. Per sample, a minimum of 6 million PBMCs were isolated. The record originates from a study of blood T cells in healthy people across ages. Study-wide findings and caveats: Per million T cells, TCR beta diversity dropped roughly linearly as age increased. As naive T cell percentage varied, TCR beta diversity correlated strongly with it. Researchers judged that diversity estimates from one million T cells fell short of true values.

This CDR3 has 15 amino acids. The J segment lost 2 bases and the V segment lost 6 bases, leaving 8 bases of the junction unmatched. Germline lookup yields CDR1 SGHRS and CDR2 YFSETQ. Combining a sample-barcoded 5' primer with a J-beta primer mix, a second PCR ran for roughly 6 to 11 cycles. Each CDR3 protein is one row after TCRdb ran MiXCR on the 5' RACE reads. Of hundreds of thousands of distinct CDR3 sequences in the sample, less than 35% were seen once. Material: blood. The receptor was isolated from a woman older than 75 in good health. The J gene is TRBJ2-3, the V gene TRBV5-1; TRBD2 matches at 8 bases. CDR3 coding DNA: TGCGCCAGCACCCTAGCGGGTCAGAACACAGATACGCAGTATTTT. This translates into CASTLAGQNTDTQYF.